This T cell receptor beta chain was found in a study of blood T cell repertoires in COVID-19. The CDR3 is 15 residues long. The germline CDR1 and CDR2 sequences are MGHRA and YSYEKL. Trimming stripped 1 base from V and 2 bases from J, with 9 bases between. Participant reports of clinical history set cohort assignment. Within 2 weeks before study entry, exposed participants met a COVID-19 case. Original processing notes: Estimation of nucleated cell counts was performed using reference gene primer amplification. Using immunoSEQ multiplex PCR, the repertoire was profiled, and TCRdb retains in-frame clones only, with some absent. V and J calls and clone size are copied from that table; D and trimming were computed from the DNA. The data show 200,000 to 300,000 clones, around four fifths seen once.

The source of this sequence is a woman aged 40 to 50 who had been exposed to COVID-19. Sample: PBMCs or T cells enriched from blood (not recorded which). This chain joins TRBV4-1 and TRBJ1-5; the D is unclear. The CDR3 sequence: CASSQAQFGNQPQHF. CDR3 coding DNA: TGCGCCAGCAGCCAAGCACAGTTTGGCAATCAGCCCCAGCATTTT.